The rows below give T cell receptor beta chains drawn from one sample of a study of blood T cell repertoires in COVID-19. Sequencing was performed with immunoSEQ multiplex PCR; in TCRdb, only in-frame clones are kept and a portion is missing. The data hold about 46,000 clones, with 87% observed a single time. Sequenced sample: peripheral blood. All receptors come from a human donor in a cohort sampled during active COVID-19. Each CDR3 is given with its conserved first and last residue. D genes are given only for firm matches. Clone sizes are given selectively: once, few, many, or a class where the clone is expanded.

v_call	j_call	d_call	clone_size	cdr3_length	cdr3_nt	cdr3_aa
TRBV24-1	TRBJ2-2	TRBD1	once	18	TGTGCCACCAGTGCCATAACAGGGGGTCGACCTAACACCGGGGAGCTGTTTTTT	CATSAITGGRPNTGELFF
TRBV5-1	TRBJ2-7	TRBD2	-	13	TGCGCCAGCAGACTAGCGGGAGGTAGGGAGCAGTACTTC	CASRLAGGREQYF
TRBV14	TRBJ1-1	-	-	15	TGTGCCAGCAGCCAAGATACCAGGGGCTGGACTGAAGCTTTCTTT	CASSQDTRGWTEAFF
TRBV27	TRBJ2-7	TRBD1	-	14	TGTGCCAGCAGTCCTTCGGGACAGTTCTACGAGCAGTACTTC	CASSPSGQFYEQYF
TRBV7-2	TRBJ2-1	-	-	16	TGTGCCAGCAGCTCGAACCCGACAGCCCTTCGGAATGAGCAGTTCTTC	CASSSNPTALRNEQFF
TRBV30	TRBJ2-3	TRBD2	once	14	TGTGCCTGGAGTGTAAGGCGGGGGACAGATACGCAGTATTTT	CAWSVRRGTDTQYF
TRBV7-9	TRBJ2-3	-	-	15	TGTGCCAGCAGCCCCCTGGTGGGGGAGGCAGATACGCAGTATTTT	CASSPLVGEADTQYF
TRBV24-1	TRBJ2-2	-	-	14	TGTGCCACCAGTGATTTGCGTGGAGGCGGGGAGCTGTTTTTT	CATSDLRGGGELFF
TRBV6-6	TRBJ1-2	-	-	16	TGTGCCAGCAGGTCCCTTCGGACAGACTCAGGCTATGGCTACACCTTC	CASRSLRTDSGYGYTF
TRBV29-1	TRBJ2-7	-	-	13	TGCAGCGTCCCCTCCGACAACTCCTACGAGCAGTACTTC	CSVPSDNSYEQYF
TRBV4-2	TRBJ2-2	TRBD2	-	17	TGTGCCAGCAGCCGGCTAGCGGGGGGGCCGGGCACCGGGGAGCTGTTTTTT	CASSRLAGGPGTGELFF
TRBV10-3	TRBJ2-2	-	-	18	TGTGCCATCAGTGTAGGGTCTCTCTCGTTGGGGGGCACCGGGGAGCTGTTTTTT	CAISVGSLSLGGTGELFF
TRBV13	TRBJ2-5	TRBD2	once	16	TGTGCCAGCAGCTATGGACTAGCGGGATCTCAAGAGACCCAGTACTTC	CASSYGLAGSQETQYF
TRBV15	TRBJ2-7	TRBD1	-	13	TGTGCCACCAGACGGGACAGCTCCTACGAGCAGTACTTC	CATRRDSSYEQYF
TRBV5-1	TRBJ1-1	TRBD1	-	14	TGCGCCAGCACCCGGACAGGGGAAGACACTGAAGCTTTCTTT	CASTRTGEDTEAFF
TRBV5-1	TRBJ2-7	TRBD2	-	14	TGCGCCAGCAGCTTGAGCGGGGGTACCTACGAGCAGTACTTC	CASSLSGGTYEQYF
TRBV4-1	TRBJ1-4	TRBD1	-	15	TGCGCCAGCAGCCATGGAACAGGGGATAGTGAAAAACTGTTTTTT	CASSHGTGDSEKLFF
TRBV4-2	TRBJ2-2	TRBD2	few	16	TGTGCCAGCAGCCAAGAGAGCGGGAGTGGGGCCGGGGAGCTGTTTTTT	CASSQESGSGAGELFF
TRBV25-1	TRBJ2-5	-	-	15	TGTGCCAGCAGTGAAAGTGTCGGGGTCCAAGAGACCCAGTACTTC	CASSESVGVQETQYF